This TCR beta chain appears in the sequencing data of a study of beta chain features in type 1 diabetes. Study results and caveats: Comparison showed that naive, central memory and Treg TCRB repertoires appeared more similar among patients than among healthy donors.

Germline values: CDR1 SGHDN, CDR2 FVKESK. Germline trimming cut 4 bases from V and 5 bases from J; bases unmatched to any gene: 11. There are 16 residues in the CDR3. As to this clone: Its target is unknown.

The authors took one heparinised blood draw, averaging roughly 120 mL, from each donor. Researchers reported sorting CD4+ naive, central memory, regulatory and stem cell-like memory cells via CD45RO/CCR7/CD25/CD127/CD95/CD27. Every isolated RNA sample was fully reverse transcribed, so sequencing captured expressed TCRB transcripts. The protocol was immunoSEQ multiplex PCR, while the TCRdb copy is restricted to in-frame clones and leaves out a portion. Among approximately 150,000 clones listed, 9.7% were seen once. The TCR sequence derives from a woman aged 40 to 50 in good health. Sequencing was carried out using central memory CD4+ T cells from blood. The chain links TRBV14 to TRBJ1-2; 9 bases map to TRBD1. The CDR3 region is CASSPYRDRAAYGYTF. The CDR3 DNA sequence: TGTGCCAGCAGCCCCTACCGGGACAGGGCAGCGTATGGCTACACCTTC.